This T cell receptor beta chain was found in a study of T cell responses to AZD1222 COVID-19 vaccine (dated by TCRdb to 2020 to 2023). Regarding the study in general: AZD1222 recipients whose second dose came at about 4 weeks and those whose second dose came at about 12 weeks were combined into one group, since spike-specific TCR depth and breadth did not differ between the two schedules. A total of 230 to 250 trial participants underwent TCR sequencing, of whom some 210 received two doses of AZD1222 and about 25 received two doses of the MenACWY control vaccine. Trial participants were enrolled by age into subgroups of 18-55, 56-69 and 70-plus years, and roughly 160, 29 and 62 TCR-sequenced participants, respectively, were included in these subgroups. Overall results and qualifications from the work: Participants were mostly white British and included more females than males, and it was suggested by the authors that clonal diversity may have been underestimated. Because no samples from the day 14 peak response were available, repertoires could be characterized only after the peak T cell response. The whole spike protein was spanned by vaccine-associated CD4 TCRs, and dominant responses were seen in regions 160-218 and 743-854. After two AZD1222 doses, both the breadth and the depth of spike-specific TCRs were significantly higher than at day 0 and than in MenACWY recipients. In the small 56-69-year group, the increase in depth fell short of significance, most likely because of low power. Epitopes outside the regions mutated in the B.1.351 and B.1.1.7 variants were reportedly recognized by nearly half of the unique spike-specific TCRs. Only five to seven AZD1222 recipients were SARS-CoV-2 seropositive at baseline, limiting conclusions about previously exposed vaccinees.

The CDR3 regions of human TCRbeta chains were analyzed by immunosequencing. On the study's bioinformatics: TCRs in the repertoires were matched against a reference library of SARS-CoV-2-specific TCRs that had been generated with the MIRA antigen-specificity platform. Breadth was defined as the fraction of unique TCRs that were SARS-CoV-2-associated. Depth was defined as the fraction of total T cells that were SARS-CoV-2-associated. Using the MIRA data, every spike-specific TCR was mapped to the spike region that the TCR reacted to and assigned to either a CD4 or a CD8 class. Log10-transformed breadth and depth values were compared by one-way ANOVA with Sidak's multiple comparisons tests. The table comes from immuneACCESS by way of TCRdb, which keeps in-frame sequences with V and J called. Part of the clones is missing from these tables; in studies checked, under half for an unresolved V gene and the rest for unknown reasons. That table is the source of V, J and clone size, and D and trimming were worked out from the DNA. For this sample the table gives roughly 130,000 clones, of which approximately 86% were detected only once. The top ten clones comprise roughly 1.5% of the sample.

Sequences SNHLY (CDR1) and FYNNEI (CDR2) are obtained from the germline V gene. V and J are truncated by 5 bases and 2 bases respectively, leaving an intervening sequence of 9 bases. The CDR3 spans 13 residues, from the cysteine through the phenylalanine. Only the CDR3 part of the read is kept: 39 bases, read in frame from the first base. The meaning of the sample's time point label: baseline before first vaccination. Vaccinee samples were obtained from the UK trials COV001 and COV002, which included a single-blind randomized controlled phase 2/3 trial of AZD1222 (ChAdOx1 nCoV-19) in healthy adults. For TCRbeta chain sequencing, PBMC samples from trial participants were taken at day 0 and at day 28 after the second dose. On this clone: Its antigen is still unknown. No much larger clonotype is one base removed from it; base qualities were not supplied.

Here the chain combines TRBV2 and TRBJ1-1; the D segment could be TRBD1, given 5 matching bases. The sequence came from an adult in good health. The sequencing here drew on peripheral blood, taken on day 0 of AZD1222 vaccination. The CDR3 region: CASSPQGNTEAFF. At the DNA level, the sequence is TGTGCCAGCAGTCCTCAGGGAAACACTGAAGCTTTCTTT. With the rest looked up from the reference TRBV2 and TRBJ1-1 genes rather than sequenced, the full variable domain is EPEVTQTPSHQVTQMGQEVILRCVPISNHLYFYWYRQILGQKVEFLVSFYNNEISEKSEIFDDQFSVERPDGSNFTLKIRSTKLEDSAMYFCASSPQGNTEAFFGQGTRLTVV.